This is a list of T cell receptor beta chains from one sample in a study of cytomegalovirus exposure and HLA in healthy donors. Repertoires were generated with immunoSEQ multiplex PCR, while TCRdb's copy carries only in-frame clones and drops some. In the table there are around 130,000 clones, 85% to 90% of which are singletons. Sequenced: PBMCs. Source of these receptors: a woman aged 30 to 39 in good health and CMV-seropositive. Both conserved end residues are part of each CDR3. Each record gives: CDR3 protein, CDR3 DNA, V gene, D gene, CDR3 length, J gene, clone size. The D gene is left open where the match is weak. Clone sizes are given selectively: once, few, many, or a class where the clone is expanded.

CDR3aa: CSVESVDRGLGYTF; CDR3nt: TGCAGCGTTGAAAGCGTCGACAGGGGATTGGGCTACACCTTC; v_gene: TRBV29-1; d_gene: TRBD1; len: 14; j_gene: TRBJ1-2; abundance: .
CDR3aa: CASSGQGYNEQFF; CDR3nt: TGTGCCAGCAGCGGCCAGGGCTACAATGAGCAGTTCTTC; v_gene: TRBV9; d_gene: .; len: 13; j_gene: TRBJ2-1; abundance: .
CDR3aa: CASSPGGTGTYNEQFF; CDR3nt: TGCGCCAGCAGCCCCGGCGGGACAGGGACCTACAATGAGCAGTTCTTC; v_gene: TRBV5-1; d_gene: TRBD1; len: 16; j_gene: TRBJ2-1; abundance: .
CDR3aa: CASRPLAGYTEAFF; CDR3nt: TGCGCCAGCAGACCTCTGGCGGGGTACACTGAAGCTTTCTTT; v_gene: TRBV5-1; d_gene: .; len: 14; j_gene: TRBJ1-1; abundance: once
CDR3aa: CASSRENGAYGYTF; CDR3nt: TGTGCCAGCAGCAGGGAGAACGGAGCCTATGGCTACACCTTC; v_gene: TRBV21-1; d_gene: .; len: 14; j_gene: TRBJ1-2; abundance: .
CDR3aa: CASSPGGGPNTGELFF; CDR3nt: TGTGCCAGCAGCCCCGGGGGGGGCCCGAACACCGGGGAGCTGTTTTTT; v_gene: TRBV9; d_gene: TRBD2; len: 16; j_gene: TRBJ2-2; abundance: few
CDR3aa: CASSLPGQPYQETQYF; CDR3nt: TGTGCCAGCAGCTTACCGGGACAGCCGTACCAAGAGACCCAGTACTTC; v_gene: TRBV7-8; d_gene: TRBD1; len: 16; j_gene: TRBJ2-5; abundance: .
CDR3aa: CASSPGQAFTDTQYF; CDR3nt: TGTGCCAGCTCACCCGGACAGGCCTTCACAGATACGCAGTATTTT; v_gene: TRBV18; d_gene: TRBD1; len: 15; j_gene: TRBJ2-3; abundance: .
CDR3aa: CASSLATTPYTF; CDR3nt: TGTGCCAGCAGTTTAGCTACCACCCCCTACACCTTC; v_gene: TRBV28; d_gene: .; len: 12; j_gene: TRBJ1-2; abundance: .
CDR3aa: CAWSGQGYEQYF; CDR3nt: TGTGCCTGGAGTGGACAGGGCTACGAGCAGTACTTC; v_gene: TRBV30; d_gene: TRBD1; len: 12; j_gene: TRBJ2-7; abundance: .
CDR3aa: CASTPAWSSGNTIYF; CDR3nt: TGTGCCAGCACCCCCGCCTGGAGCTCTGGAAACACCATATATTTT; v_gene: TRBV28; d_gene: .; len: 15; j_gene: TRBJ1-3; abundance: medium-sized
CDR3aa: CSAYTGGEAEAFF; CDR3nt: TGCAGCGCCTATACAGGGGGAGAGGCTGAAGCTTTCTTT; v_gene: TRBV29-1; d_gene: TRBD1; len: 13; j_gene: TRBJ1-1; abundance: .
CDR3aa: CATRQGYEQYF; CDR3nt: TGTGCCACCCGACAGGGATACGAGCAGTACTTC; v_gene: TRBV2; d_gene: TRBD1; len: 11; j_gene: TRBJ2-7; abundance: .
CDR3aa: CASSPSMETQYF; CDR3nt: TGTGCCAGCTCACCTAGCATGGAGACCCAGTACTTC; v_gene: TRBV18; d_gene: .; len: 12; j_gene: TRBJ2-5; abundance: .
CDR3aa: CSARLAGGHNEQFF; CDR3nt: TGCAGCGCCAGACTAGCGGGGGGGCACAATGAGCAGTTCTTC; v_gene: TRBV29-1; d_gene: TRBD2; len: 14; j_gene: TRBJ2-1; abundance: .
CDR3aa: CSDFLGQGYKDTQYF; CDR3nt: TGCAGCGACTTCCTTGGACAGGGGTATAAAGATACGCAGTATTTT; v_gene: TRBV29-1; d_gene: TRBD1; len: 15; j_gene: TRBJ2-3; abundance: .
CDR3aa: CAVSGGAYNSPLHF; CDR3nt: TGTGCCGTTTCAGGGGGCGCCTATAATTCACCCCTCCACTTT; v_gene: TRBV10-3; d_gene: TRBD1; len: 14; j_gene: TRBJ1-6; abundance: .
CDR3aa: CASSSTGGRTEKLFF; CDR3nt: TGCGCCAGCAGCTCTACAGGGGGCCGGACTGAAAAACTGTTTTTT; v_gene: TRBV5-1; d_gene: TRBD1; len: 15; j_gene: TRBJ1-4; abundance: .
CDR3aa: CASSQDGAAGRVEKLFF; CDR3nt: TGCGCCAGCAGCCAAGACGGGGCGGCGGGGAGGGTTGAAAAACTGTTTTTT; v_gene: TRBV4-1; d_gene: .; len: 17; j_gene: TRBJ1-4; abundance: .
CDR3aa: CSVPQGFNYGYTF; CDR3nt: TGCAGCGTTCCTCAGGGGTTTAACTATGGCTACACCTTC; v_gene: TRBV29-1; d_gene: .; len: 13; j_gene: TRBJ1-2; abundance: .
CDR3aa: CASMGLAGWPGSYNEQFF; CDR3nt: TGTGCCAGCATGGGACTAGCGGGATGGCCGGGCTCCTACAATGAGCAGTTCTTC; v_gene: TRBV2; d_gene: TRBD2; len: 18; j_gene: TRBJ2-1; abundance: .
CDR3aa: CAWSGRGNQPQHF; CDR3nt: TGTGCCTGGAGTGGACGGGGGAATCAGCCCCAGCATTTT; v_gene: TRBV30; d_gene: .; len: 13; j_gene: TRBJ1-5; abundance: .
CDR3aa: CASSFGTSGYTDTQYF; CDR3nt: TGTGCCAGCAGCTTCGGGACTAGCGGTTATACAGATACGCAGTATTTT; v_gene: TRBV7-2; d_gene: TRBD2; len: 16; j_gene: TRBJ2-3; abundance: once
CDR3aa: CASSVAGGGAAETQYF; CDR3nt: TGTGCCAGCAGCGTAGCGGGAGGGGGGGCCGCAGAGACCCAGTACTTC; v_gene: TRBV9; d_gene: TRBD2; len: 16; j_gene: TRBJ2-5; abundance: .
CDR3aa: CASSYGPGIGELFF; CDR3nt: TGTGCCAGCAGTTATGGGCCTGGTATCGGGGAGCTGTTTTTT; v_gene: TRBV6-6; d_gene: .; len: 14; j_gene: TRBJ2-2; abundance: .
CDR3aa: CASSPSRQYTF; CDR3nt: TGTGCCAGCAGCCCCTCTCGACAGTACACCTTC; v_gene: TRBV7-9; d_gene: .; len: 11; j_gene: TRBJ1-2; abundance: .
CDR3aa: CSAYSSYEQYF; CDR3nt: TGCAGTGCTTATAGCTCCTACGAGCAGTACTTC; v_gene: TRBV20-1; d_gene: .; len: 11; j_gene: TRBJ2-7; abundance: once
CDR3aa: CASNRGLTAGYTF; CDR3nt: TGTGCCAGTAACAGGGGGCTAACGGCTGGCTACACCTTC; v_gene: TRBV7-2; d_gene: TRBD1; len: 13; j_gene: TRBJ1-2; abundance: few
CDR3aa: CASSVAVAGEQETQYF; CDR3nt: TGTGCCAGCAGCGTAGCTGTAGCGGGGGAACAAGAGACCCAGTACTTC; v_gene: TRBV9; d_gene: TRBD2; len: 16; j_gene: TRBJ2-5; abundance: .
CDR3aa: CASSRNGDTQYF; CDR3nt: TGCGCCAGCTCGAGAAATGGAGATACGCAGTATTTT; v_gene: TRBV5-1; d_gene: .; len: 12; j_gene: TRBJ2-3; abundance: once